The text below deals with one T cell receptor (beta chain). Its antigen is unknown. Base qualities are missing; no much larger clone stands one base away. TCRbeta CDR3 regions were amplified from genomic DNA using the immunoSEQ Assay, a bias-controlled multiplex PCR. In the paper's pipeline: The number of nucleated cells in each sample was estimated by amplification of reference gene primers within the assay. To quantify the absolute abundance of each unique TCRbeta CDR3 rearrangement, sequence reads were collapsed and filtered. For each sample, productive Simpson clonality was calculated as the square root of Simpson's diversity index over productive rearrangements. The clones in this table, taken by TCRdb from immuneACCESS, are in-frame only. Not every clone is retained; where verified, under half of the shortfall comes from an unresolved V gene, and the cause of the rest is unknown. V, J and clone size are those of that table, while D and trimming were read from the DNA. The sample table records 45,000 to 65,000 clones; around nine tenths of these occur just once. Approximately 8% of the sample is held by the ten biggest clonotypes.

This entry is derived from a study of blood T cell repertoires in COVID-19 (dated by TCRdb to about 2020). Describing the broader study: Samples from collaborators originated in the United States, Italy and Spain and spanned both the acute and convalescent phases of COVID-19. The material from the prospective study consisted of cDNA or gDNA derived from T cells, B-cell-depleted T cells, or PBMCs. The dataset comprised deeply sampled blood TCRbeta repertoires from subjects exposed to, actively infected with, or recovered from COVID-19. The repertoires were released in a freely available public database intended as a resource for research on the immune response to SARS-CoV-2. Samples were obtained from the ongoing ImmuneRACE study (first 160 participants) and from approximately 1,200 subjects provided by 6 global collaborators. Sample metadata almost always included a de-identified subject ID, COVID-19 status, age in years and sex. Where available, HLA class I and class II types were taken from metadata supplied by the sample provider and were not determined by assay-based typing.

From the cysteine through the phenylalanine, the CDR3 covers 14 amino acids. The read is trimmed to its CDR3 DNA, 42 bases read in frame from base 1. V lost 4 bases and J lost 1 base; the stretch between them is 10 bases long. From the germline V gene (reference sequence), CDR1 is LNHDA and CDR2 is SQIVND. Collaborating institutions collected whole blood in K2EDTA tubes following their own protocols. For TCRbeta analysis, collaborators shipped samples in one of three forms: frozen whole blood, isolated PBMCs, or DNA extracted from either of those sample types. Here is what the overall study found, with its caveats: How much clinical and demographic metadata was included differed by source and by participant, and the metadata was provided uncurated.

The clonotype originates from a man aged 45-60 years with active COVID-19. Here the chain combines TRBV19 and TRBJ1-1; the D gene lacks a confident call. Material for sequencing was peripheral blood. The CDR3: CASSTVPGNTEAFF. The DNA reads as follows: TGTGCCAGTAGTACCGTCCCGGGGAACACTGAAGCTTTCTTT.